Given below is one T cell receptor beta chain in context. Its antigen is still unknown. The junction and the germline gene differ at one end; a read error may be behind it. This specimen belongs to a study of blood T cells in healthy people across ages (dated by TCRdb to between 2014 and 2017). About the full investigation: Template switching captured roughly one uniquely barcoded TCR beta cDNA molecule per two T cells in model experiments. Two additional independent replicas of 1 million unique cDNA reads from the same blood draw were analyzed for two donors (one aged 18 to 30 and one aged 80 or older). The study measured age-related changes in TCR beta repertoire diversity using deep sequencing normalized with unique cDNA molecular identifiers. To avoid experimental bias, donors of different ages were spread randomly across the sequencing lanes. Donors were grouped into four age groups: young (average 16 years), middle-aged (39), aged (approximately 67) and long-lived (about 82). Broader findings and caveats from the paper: A strong correlation was found between observed TCR beta diversity and the percentage of naive T cells measured by flow cytometry. Because the CMV infection status of the donors was unknown, age-related changes in expanded clonotypes may potentially have been confounded. Bulk unsorted PBMC profiling prevented conclusive comparison of naive and antigen-experienced compartments. Total diversity estimates from one million sequenced T cells were considered lower bounds and underestimates. The long-lived group showed more naive CD4+ T cells, fewer expanded clones and increased TCR diversity than the aged group, suggesting age selection. As age increased, observed TCR beta diversity per million T cells dropped in a roughly linear way, and a significant reduction was already evident by age roughly 40.

Libraries were made using 5' RACE. TCRdb lists the instrument as Illumina HiSeq 2500. A second PCR of roughly 7 to 12 cycles was run with a J-beta primer mix and a sample-barcoded 5' primer. Each TCR beta cDNA molecule received a unique molecular identifier from a template-switch 5' adaptor carrying 12 random nucleotides. Each sample yielded at least 3 million CDR3-containing paired-end reads. First-strand cDNA was synthesized from all RNA with the Mint cDNA synthesis kit, primed by a TRBC-specific oligonucleotide. Following uracil-DNA glycosylase treatment, all cDNA underwent a first 18-cycle PCR with the universal primers M1SS and BC2_uni_R. Turning to the authors' computational methods: Each sample was normalized by randomly selecting 1 million high-quality reads, each carrying a distinct molecular identifier. Reads with shared molecular identifiers were discarded instead of being binned into consensus sequences. MiTCR, set to a Q25 quality threshold and the strictest error-elimination algorithm, was used for CDR3 identification, clonotype clustering and error correction. A nonparametric unseen species model using Euler transformation provided a lower-bound estimate of total TCR beta diversity. The public reads were reprocessed in TCRdb via fastp at Q25 and MiXCR, keeping in-frame beta chains. Rows merge per CDR3 protein into single entries with the most common DNA and genes. The V and J calls shown here were made by TCRdb, not taken from the authors' results. Across this sample there are roughly 800,000 distinct CDR3 sequences, with under 40% seen only once. Roughly 13% of the sample rests with the top ten.

The CDR3, cysteine through phenylalanine, is 15 amino acids long. Of the read, only the CDR3 DNA is kept; its 45 bases are in frame from base 1. The germline V gene sets CDR1 to SGHAT and CDR2 to FQNNGV. Donors were 40 or so systemically healthy Caucasian individuals from Russia aged roughly 6 to 90 years. Each donor gave roughly 9.5 milliliters of peripheral blood, collected into EDTA-treated Vacutainer tubes. Ficoll-Paque density-gradient centrifugation was used to isolate PBMCs, with at least 7 million per sample. Trizol reagent was used to extract total RNA from PBMCs, with at least 5.5 micrograms per sample. The percentages of naive CD45RAhigh/CD27high T cells were determined by flow cytometry on a PBMC aliquot from every donor.

The sequenced sample consisted of blood. The sequence was obtained from a young man in good health. The V gene is TRBV11-2 and the J gene is TRBJ1-2, with TRBD1 tentatively as D gene (5 bases match). The CDR3 protein is CAGSLDAREDYGYTF. The DNA sequence is TGTGCCGGCAGCTTAGATGCCAGGGAGGACTATGGCTACACCTTC.